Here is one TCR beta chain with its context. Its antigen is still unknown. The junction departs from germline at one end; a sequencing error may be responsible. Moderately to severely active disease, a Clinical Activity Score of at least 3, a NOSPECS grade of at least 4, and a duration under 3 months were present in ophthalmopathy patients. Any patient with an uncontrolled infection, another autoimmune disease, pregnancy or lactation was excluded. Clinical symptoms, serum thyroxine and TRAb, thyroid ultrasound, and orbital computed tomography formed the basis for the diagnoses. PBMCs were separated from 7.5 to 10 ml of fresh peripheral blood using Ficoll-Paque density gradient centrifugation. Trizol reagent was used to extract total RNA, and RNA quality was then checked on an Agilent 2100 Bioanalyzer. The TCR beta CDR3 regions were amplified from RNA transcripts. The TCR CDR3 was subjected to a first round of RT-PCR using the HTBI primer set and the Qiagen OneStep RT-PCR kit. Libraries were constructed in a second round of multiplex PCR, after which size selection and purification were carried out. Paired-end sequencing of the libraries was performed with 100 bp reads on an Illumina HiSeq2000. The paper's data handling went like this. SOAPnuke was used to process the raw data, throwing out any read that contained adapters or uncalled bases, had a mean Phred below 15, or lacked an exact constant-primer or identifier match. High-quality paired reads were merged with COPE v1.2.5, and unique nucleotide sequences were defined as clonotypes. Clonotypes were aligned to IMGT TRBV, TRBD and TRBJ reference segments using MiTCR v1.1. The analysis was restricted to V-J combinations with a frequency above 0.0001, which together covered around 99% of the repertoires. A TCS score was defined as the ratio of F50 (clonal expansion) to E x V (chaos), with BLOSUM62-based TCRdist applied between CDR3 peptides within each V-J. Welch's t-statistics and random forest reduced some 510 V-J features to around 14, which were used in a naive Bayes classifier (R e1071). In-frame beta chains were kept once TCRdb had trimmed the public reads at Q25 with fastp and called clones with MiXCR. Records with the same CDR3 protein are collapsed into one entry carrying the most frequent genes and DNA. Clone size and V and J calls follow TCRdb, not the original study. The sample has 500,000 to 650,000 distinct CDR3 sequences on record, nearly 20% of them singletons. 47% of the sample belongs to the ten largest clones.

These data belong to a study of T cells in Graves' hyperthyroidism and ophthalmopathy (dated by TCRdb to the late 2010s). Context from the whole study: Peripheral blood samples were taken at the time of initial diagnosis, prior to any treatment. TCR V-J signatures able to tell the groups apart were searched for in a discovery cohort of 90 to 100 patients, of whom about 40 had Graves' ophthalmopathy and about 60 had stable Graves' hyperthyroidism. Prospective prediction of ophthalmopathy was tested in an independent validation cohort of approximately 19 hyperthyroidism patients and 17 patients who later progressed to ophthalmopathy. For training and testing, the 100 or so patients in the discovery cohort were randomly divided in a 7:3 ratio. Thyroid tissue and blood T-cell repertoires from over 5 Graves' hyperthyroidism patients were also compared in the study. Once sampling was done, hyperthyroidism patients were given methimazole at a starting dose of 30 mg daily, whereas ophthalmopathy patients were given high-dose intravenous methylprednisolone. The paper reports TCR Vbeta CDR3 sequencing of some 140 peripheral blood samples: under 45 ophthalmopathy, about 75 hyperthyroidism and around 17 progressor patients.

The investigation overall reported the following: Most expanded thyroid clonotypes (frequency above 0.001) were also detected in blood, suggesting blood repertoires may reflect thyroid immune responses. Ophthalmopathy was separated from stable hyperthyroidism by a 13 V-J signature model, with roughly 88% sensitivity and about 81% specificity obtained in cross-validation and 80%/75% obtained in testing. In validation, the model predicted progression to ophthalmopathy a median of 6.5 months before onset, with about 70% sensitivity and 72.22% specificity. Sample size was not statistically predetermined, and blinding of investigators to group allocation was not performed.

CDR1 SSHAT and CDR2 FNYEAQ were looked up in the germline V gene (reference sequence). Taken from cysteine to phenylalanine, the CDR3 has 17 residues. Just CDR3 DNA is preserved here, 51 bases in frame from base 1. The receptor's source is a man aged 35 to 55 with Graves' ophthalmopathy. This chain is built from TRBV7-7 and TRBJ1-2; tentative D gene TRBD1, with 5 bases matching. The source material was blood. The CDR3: CASSLVLSGRRGYGYTF. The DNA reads TGTGCTAGCAGCTTAGTCCTTTCCGGCAGGAGGGGCTATGGCTACACCTTC.